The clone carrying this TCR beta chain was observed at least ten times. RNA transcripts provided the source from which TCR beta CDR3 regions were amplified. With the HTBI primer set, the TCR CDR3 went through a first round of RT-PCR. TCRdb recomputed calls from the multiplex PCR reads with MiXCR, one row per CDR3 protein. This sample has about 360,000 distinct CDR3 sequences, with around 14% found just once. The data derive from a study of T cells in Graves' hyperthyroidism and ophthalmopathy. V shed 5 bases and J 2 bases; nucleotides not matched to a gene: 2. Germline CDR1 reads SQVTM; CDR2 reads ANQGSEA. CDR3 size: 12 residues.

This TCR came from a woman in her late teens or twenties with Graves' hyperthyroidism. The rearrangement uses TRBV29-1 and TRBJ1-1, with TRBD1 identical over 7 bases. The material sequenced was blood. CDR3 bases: TGCAGCGTTCGGACAGGCAACACTGAAGCTTTCTTT. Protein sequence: CSVRTGNTEAFF.